Listed here are 18 T cell receptor beta chains from one sample, sequenced in a study of cytomegalovirus exposure and HLA in healthy donors (TCRdb year 2017). The library relied on the immunoSEQ multiplex PCR assay. For the multiplex PCR, a mixture combining 60 forward primers for TCR Vbeta segments and 13 reverse primers for TCR Jbeta segments was used. TCRdb re-hosts the immuneACCESS table, in-frame sequences only. Its copies lack some clones; in the studies checked, an unresolved V gene accounts for under half of them, and the cause for the rest is not known. The sample contains about 160,000 clones, roughly 80% of them found a single time. Roughly 4.7% of the sample comes from the top ten. Material: PBMCs. These TCRs come from a man aged 25 to 40 in good health and CMV-seronegative.

The chain carries TRBV27 and TRBJ2-7; 10 bases are a match to TRBD1. V was clipped by 3 bases and J by 3 bases; unmatched bases: 5. Germline V gene lookup returns CDR1 MNHEY and CDR2 SMNVEV (reference sequence). The CDR3 contains 15 residues. DNA for the CDR3: TGTGCCAGCAGTTTTTGGGGGGACAGGGGCTACGAGCAGTACTTC. It codes for CASSFWGDRGYEQYF.

The chain joins TRBV4-2 to TRBJ1-1; D not resolved. Trimming stripped 4 bases from V and 1 base from J, with 16 bases between. The CDR3 consists of 16 residues. The germline V gene encodes CDR1 LGHNA and CDR2 YNFKEQ. CDR3 sequence (DNA): TGTGCCAGCAGCCTCCTAGCAGGCCGGCAGAACACTGAAGCTTTCTTT. It translates to CASSLLAGRQNTEAFF.

This clone was detected a few times. The gene calls are TRBV7-9 and TRBJ1-1, with D unresolved. With 0 bases removed from V and 2 bases from J, the gap between germline ends came to 7 bases. Looked up from germline, CDR1 is SEHNR and CDR2 is FQNEAQ (reference sequence). The CDR3 totals 14 residues. CDR3 sequence: CASSLALRNTEAFF. The CDR3 DNA sequence: TGTGCCAGCAGCTTAGCACTGCGAAACACTGAAGCTTTCTTT.

V and J are TRBV19 and TRBJ1-5; D uncertain. Trimming left V 7 bases short and J 3 bases short, with 16 bases between. This CDR3 is built from 15 residues. The germline V gene encodes CDR1 LNHDA and CDR2 SQIVND (reference sequence). Here the CDR3 DNA reads TGTGCCAGTACCGGAGACTATTCCATCAATCAGCCCCAGCATTTT. Its protein product is CASTGDYSINQPQHF.

The genes are TRBV5-6 and TRBJ1-1, with D unclear. CDR1 is SGHDT, CDR2 YYEEEE, per germline. V was cut by 4 bases and J by 2 bases, with 12 bases left in between. The CDR3 extends over 14 amino acids. Written as DNA, the CDR3 is TGTGCCAGCAGCCCCGTCCGGGTTAACACTGAAGCTTTCTTT. Its translation is CASSPVRVNTEAFF.

This sequence joins TRBV6-4 and TRBJ1-1; perhaps TRBD1 as D (5 bases). CDR1 MRHNA and CDR2 SNTAGT come from the germline V gene. Trimming stripped 4 bases from V and 5 bases from J, with 14 bases between. The CDR3 covers 14 residues. The CDR3 sequence is CASSATGEGTEAFF. The DNA of the CDR3 is TGTGCCAGCAGTGCGACCGGGGAGGGGACTGAAGCTTTCTTT.

This clone was recorded a few times. The DNA of the CDR3 is TGTGCCAGCAGCTTAGGACAGGGGAAGAACGACTATGGCTACACCTTC. Residues: CASSLGQGKNDYGYTF. The chain uses TRBV11-2 and TRBJ1-2, with TRBD1 matching over 8 bases. Germline V gene data show CDR1 as SGHAT and CDR2 as FQNNGV. J lost 3 bases, V lost 1 base, and 7 bases had no gene match. This CDR3 contains 16 residues. The full variable domain, completed using reference TRBV11-2 and TRBJ1-2, is EAGVAQSPRYKIIEKRQSVAFWCNPISGHATLYWYQQILGQGPKLLIQFQNNGVVDDSQLPKDRFSAERLKGVDSTLKIQPAKLEDSAVYLCASSLGQGKNDYGYTFGSGTRLTVV.

This chain uses TRBV7-2 with TRBJ2-7, with 10 positions matching TRBD2. V dropped 3 bases and J dropped 2; count of bases not matched to a gene: 4. The CDR3 has 15 residues. The germline gives CDR1 SGHTA, CDR2 FQGNSA. The CDR3 reads CASSFRSGRAYEQYF. CDR3 in DNA: TGTGCCAGCAGCTTTCGAAGCGGGAGGGCCTACGAGCAGTACTTC.

This clone was counted a single time. The rearrangement joins TRBV5-4 to TRBJ1-6; D may be TRBD1 (5 bases). The V gene lost 3 bases and the J gene lost 10 bases, with 14 bases spanning the gap. Per the germline V gene, CDR1 is SGHNT and CDR2 is YYREEE (reference sequence). CDR3 size: 14 residues. The CDR3 sequence is CASSSDTVESPLHF. CDR3 DNA sequence: TGTGCCAGCAGCTCGGACACGGTCGAATCACCCCTCCACTTT.

The genes are TRBV9 and TRBJ1-1, with D tentatively TRBD1 (5 bases). Germline CDR1 SGDLS, CDR2 YYNGEE. Between the trimmed V and J ends, which lost 2 bases and 3 bases, there was a span of 20 bases. The CDR3 totals 17 residues. The DNA of the CDR3 is TGTGCCAGCAGCGTCGGGCTCGCCGGGACGGGGGACACTGAAGCTTTCTTT. Translated: CASSVGLAGTGDTEAFF.

In its sample, this clone was seen a few times. The chain uses TRBV28 and TRBJ2-1, with 11 bases lining up with TRBD1. The germline V gene encodes CDR1 MDHEN and CDR2 SYDVKM. The length of the CDR3 is 17 residues. The V segment lost 2 bases and the J segment 5 bases; nucleotides outside the gene matches: 8. The CDR3 region is CASSLIGQGAADNEQFF. The CDR3 region has the DNA TGTGCCAGCAGTTTAATTGGACAGGGGGCGGCCGACAATGAGCAGTTCTTC.

V and J are TRBV28 and TRBJ2-5; 13 bases align to TRBD2. This CDR3 has 18 residues. The germline gives CDR1 MDHEN, CDR2 SYDVKM. Trimming removed 5 bases from V and 0 bases from J; junction bases left unmatched: 9. The CDR3 nucleotides read TGTGCCAGCAGTCTCACTAGCGGGAGGGCCTCGTACCAAGAGACCCAGTACTTC. Amino acid sequence: CASSLTSGRASYQETQYF.

The chain is built from TRBV10-3 and TRBJ2-5; 13 bases are shared with TRBD2. V lost 6 bases and J lost 1; bases outside the gene matches: 2. The CDR3 has 15 residues. Germline V CDR1 and CDR2: ENHRY, SYGVKD. The CDR3 sequence is CAIRGTSGIQETQYF. The CDR3 DNA is TGTGCCATCAGGGGGACTAGCGGGATCCAAGAGACCCAGTACTTC.

The genes are TRBV7-2 and TRBJ1-2, with TRBD1 matching 8 bases. CDR3 size: 14 residues. Trimming took 2 bases from V and 6 from J; bases not matched to a gene: 5. Germline CDR1 reads SGHTA; CDR2 reads FQGNSA. The CDR3 nucleotides are TGTGCCAGCAGCTTAACCGGACAGGGAGATGGCTACACCTTC. Translation gives CASSLTGQGDGYTF.

This clone was found a few times. The V gene is TRBV7-9, the J gene TRBJ2-2, with 14 bases fitting TRBD2. Germline trimming cut 1 base from V and 3 bases from J; bases unmatched to any gene: 4. CDR3 length equals 18 residues. CDR1 SEHNR and CDR2 FQNEAQ come from the germline V gene (reference sequence). The CDR3 region has the DNA TGTGCCAGCAGCTTAGGGGGACTAGCGGGAGTCTACACCGGGGAGCTGTTTTTT. Translating gives CASSLGGLAGVYTGELFF.

The genes are TRBV19 and TRBJ1-2, with D tentatively TRBD1 (6 bases). The V gene lost 1 base and the J gene lost 0 bases, with 6 bases spanning the gap. This CDR3 region has 14 residues. Germline loops: CDR1 LNHDA, CDR2 SQIVND (reference sequence). The CDR3: CASSIGQANYGYTF. In DNA form, the CDR3 reads TGTGCCAGTAGTATAGGACAGGCTAACTATGGCTACACCTTC.

The rearrangement uses TRBV6-7 and TRBJ1-1; D gene uncertain. TRBV6-7 is reported as an ORF; its role is uncertain. V was clipped by 7 bases and J by 1 base, with 16 bases between them. The CDR3 is made up of 15 amino acids. CDR3 protein: CASNNPGPRNTEAFF. The CDR3 DNA sequence: TGTGCCAGCAATAACCCGGGTCCGAGGAACACTGAAGCTTTCTTT.

The CDR3 spells CASSLASGGGSEQFF. DNA of the CDR3: TGCGCCAGCAGCTTGGCTAGCGGGGGAGGCAGTGAGCAGTTCTTC. V gene TRBV5-1 combines with J gene TRBJ2-1; 10 bases are shared with TRBD2. The CDR3 runs 15 residues. Unmatched junction bases numbered 6, after V lost 0 bases and J lost 9 bases. Germline-derived CDR1 and CDR2 are SGHRS and YFSETQ. The variable domain in full, with the rest retrieved from reference TRBV5-1 and TRBJ2-1, is KAGVTQTPRYLIKTRGQQVTLSCSPISGHRSVSWYQQTPGQGLQFLFEYFSETQRNKGNFPGRFSGRQFSNSRSEMNVSTLELGDSALYLCASSLASGGGSEQFFGPGTRLTVL.